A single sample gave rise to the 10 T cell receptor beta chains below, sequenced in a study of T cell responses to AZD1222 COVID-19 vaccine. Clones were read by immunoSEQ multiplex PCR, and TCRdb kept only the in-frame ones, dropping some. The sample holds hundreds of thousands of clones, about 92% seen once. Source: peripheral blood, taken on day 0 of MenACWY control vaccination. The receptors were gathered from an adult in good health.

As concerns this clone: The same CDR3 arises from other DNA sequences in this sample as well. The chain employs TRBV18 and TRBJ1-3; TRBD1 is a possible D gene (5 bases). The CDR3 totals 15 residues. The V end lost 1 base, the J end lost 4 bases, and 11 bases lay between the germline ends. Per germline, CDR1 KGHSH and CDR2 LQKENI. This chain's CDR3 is CASSPQGSSGNTIYF. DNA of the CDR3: TGTGCCAGCTCACCACAGGGGTCGTCAGGAAACACCATATATTTT. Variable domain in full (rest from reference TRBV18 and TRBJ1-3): NAGVMQNPRHLVRRRGQEARLRCSPMKGHSHVYWYRQLPEEGLKFMVYLQKENIIDESGMPKERFSAEFPKEGPSILRIQQVVRGDSAAYFCASSPQGSSGNTIYFGEGSWLTVV.

CDR3 in amino acids: CASSLSPNYGYTF. The CDR3 DNA sequence: TGTGCCAGCAGTTTATCTCCTAACTATGGCTACACCTTC. The chain has TRBV27 and TRBJ1-2; D unclear. Trimming shortened V by 0 bases and J by 0 bases, and 2 bases separated the two germline ends. The CDR3 loop spans 13 amino acids. CDR1 and CDR2 (germline): MNHEY, SMNVEV (reference sequence).

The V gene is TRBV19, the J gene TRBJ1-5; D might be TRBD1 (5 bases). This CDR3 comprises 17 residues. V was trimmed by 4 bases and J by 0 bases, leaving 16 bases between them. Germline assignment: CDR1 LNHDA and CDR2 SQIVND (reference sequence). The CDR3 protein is CASSKRPGGASNQPQHF. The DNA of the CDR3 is TGTGCCAGTAGTAAACGCCCGGGCGGGGCTAGCAATCAGCCCCAGCATTTT.

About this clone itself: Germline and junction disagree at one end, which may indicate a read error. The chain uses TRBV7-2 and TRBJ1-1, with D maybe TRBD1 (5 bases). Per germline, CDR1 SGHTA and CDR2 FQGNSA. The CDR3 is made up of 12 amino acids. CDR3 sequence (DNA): TGTGCCAGCAGCCCCGGGGCGGTGGCTCTAGGCTTT. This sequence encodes CASSPGAVALGF.

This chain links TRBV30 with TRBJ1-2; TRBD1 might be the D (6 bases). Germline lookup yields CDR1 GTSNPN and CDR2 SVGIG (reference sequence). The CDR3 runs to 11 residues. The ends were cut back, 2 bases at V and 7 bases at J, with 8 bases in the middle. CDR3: CAWSTGFGYTF. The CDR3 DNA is TGTGCCTGGAGTACAGGGTTTGGCTACACCTTC.

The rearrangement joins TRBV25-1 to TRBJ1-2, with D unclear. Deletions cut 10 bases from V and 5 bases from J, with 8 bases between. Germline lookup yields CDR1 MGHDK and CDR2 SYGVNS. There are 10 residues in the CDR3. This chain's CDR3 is CATLGYGYTF. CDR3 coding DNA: TGTGCCACCCTGGGGTATGGCTACACCTTC.

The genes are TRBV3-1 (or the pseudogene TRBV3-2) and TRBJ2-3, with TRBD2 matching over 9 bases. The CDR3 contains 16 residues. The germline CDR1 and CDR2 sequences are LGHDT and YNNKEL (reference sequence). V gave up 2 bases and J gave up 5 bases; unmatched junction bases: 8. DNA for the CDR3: TGTGCCAGCAGCCAACTTTTAGCGGGAGATCAAGATACGCAGTATTTT. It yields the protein CASSQLLAGDQDTQYF.

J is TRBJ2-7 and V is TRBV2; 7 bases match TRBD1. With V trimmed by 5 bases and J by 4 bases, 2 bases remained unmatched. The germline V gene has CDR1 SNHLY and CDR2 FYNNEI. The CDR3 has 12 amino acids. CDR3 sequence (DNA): TGTGCCAGCAGTCGACAGGGTTACGAGCAGTACTTC. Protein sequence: CASSRQGYEQYF.

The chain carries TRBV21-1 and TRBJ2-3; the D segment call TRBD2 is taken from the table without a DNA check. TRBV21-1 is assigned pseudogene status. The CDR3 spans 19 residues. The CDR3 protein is CASSKIPGTSGLSTDTQYF. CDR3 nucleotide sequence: TGTGCCAGCAGCAAAATCCCCGGGACTAGCGGGCTTAGCACAGATACGCAGTATTTT.

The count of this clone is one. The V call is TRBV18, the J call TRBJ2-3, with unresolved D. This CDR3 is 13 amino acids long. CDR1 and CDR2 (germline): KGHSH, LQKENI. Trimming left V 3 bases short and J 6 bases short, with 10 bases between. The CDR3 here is CASSPYSPDTQYF. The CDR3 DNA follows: TGTGCCAGCTCACCTTACTCTCCGGATACGCAGTATTTT.